Below, 3 T cell receptor beta chains from the same sample are listed, as sequenced in a study of CD8 T cells in Susac syndrome. Random hexamers were used to reverse transcribe roughly 0.5 to 1 ug of RNA. One entry per CDR3 protein, called by TCRdb with MiXCR from the immunoSEQ multiplex PCR reads. The sample lists roughly 50,000 distinct CDR3 sequences, more than 85% occurring once. Sequenced: CD8+ T cells from PBMCs. These receptors all come from a human donor in good health.

This chain links TRBV28 with TRBJ2-5; D might be TRBD1 (5 bases). The germline V gene encodes CDR1 MDHEN and CDR2 SYDVKM. The length of the CDR3 is 18 residues. The V gene lost 3 bases and the J gene lost 2 bases, with 22 bases spanning the gap. CDR3 in DNA: TGTGCCAGCAGTTTTATCTCGAGAGACAGCCTGAGACAAGAGACCCAGTACTTC. Translated, it gives CASSFISRDSLRQETQYF. Full variable domain (missing parts from reference TRBV28 and TRBJ2-5): DVKVTQSSRYLVKRTGEKVFLECVQDMDHENMFWYRQDPGLGLRLIYFSYDVKMKEKGDIPEGYSVSREKKERFSLILESASTNQTSMYLCASSFISRDSLRQETQYFGPGTRLLVL.

The genes are TRBV5-5 and TRBJ2-6; 8 bases are shared with TRBD1. J was trimmed by 3 bases and V by 0 bases; bases with no gene match: 11. The germline V gene encodes CDR1 SGHKS and CDR2 YYEKEE (reference sequence). The CDR3 totals 19 residues. The CDR3 bases are TGTGCCAGCAGCTTGGTAGATCGGACAGGGCGATTTGGGGCCAACGTCCTGACTTTC. Translated, it gives CASSLVDRTGRFGANVLTF.

This sequence joins TRBV10-2 and TRBJ2-5; 10 positions agree with TRBD1. The germline gives CDR1 WSHSY, CDR2 SAAADI. V dropped 4 bases and J dropped 5; count of bases not matched to a gene: 19. The CDR3 runs 19 residues. The CDR3 nucleotides are TGCGCCAGCAGTGGAGAGGGACAGGGGCCGGGGGTCCAATGGGAGACCCAGTACTTC. Translated, it gives CASSGEGQGPGVQWETQYF.